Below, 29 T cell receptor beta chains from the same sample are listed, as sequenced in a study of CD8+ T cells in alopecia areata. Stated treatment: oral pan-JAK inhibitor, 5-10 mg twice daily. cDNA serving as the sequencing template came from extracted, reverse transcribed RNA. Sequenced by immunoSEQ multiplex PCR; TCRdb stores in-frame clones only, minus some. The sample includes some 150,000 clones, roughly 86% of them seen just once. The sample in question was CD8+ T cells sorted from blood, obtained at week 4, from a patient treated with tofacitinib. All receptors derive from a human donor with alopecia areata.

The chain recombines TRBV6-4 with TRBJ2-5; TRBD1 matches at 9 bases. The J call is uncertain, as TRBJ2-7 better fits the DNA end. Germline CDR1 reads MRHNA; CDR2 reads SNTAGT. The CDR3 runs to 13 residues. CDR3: CASSDSDRGEQYF. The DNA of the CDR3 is TGTGCCAGCAGTGACTCGGACAGGGGCGAGCAGTACTTC.

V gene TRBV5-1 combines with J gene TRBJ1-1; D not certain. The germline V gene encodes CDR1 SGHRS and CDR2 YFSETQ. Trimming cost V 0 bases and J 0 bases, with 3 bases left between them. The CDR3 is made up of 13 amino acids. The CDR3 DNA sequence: TGCGCCAGCAGCTTGGGAGTGAACACTGAAGCTTTCTTT. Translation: CASSLGVNTEAFF.

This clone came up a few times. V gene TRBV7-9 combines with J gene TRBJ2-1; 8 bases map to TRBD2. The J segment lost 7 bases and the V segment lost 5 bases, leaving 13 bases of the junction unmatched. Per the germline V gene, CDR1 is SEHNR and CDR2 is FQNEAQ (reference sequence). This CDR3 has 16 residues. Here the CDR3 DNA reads TGTGCCAGCAGCCCCCCATCCGGGACTAGTATAAATGAGCAGTTCTTC. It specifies CASSPPSGTSINEQFF.

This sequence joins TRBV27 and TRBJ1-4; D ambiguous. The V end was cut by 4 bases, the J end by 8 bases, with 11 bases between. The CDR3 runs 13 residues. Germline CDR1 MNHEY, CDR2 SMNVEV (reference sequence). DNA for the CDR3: TGTGCCAGCAGTTCCTCATGGGGAGAAAAACTGTTTTTT. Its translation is CASSSSWGEKLFF.

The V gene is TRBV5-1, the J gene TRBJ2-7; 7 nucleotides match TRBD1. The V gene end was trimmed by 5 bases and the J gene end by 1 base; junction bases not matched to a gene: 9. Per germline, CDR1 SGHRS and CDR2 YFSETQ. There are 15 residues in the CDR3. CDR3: CASRQFGTDSYEQYF. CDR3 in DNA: TGCGCCAGCAGGCAGTTCGGGACAGATTCCTACGAGCAGTACTTC.

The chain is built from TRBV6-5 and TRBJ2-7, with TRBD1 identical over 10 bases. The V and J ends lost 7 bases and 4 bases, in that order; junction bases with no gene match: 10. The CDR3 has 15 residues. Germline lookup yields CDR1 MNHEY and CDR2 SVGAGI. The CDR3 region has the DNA TGTGCCAGCACCGACTCGGGACAGGGGATATACGAGCAGTACTTC. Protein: CASTDSGQGIYEQYF.

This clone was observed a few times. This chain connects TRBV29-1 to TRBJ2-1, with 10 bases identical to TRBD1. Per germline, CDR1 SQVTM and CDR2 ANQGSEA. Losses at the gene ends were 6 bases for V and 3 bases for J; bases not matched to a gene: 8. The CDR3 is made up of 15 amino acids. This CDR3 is CSVAGTGDNYNEQFF. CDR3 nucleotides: TGCAGCGTCGCCGGGACAGGGGATAACTACAATGAGCAGTTCTTC.

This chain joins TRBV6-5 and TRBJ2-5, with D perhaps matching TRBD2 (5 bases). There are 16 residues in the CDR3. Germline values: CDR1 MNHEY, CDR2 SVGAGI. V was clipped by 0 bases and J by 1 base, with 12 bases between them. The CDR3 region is CASSYSAGVLQETQYF. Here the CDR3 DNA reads TGTGCCAGCAGTTACTCGGCCGGGGTACTCCAAGAGACCCAGTACTTC.

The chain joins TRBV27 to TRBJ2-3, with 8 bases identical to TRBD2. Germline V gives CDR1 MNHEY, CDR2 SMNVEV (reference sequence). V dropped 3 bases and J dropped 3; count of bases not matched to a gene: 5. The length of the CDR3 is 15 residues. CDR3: CASSFTGGPTDTQYF. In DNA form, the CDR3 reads TGTGCCAGCAGTTTTACGGGGGGGCCAACAGATACGCAGTATTTT.

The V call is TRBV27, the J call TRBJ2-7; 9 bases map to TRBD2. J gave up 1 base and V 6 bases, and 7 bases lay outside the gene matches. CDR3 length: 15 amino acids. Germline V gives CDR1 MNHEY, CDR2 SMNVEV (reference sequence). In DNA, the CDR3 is TGTGCCAGCAGCTCAACGACTAGCGGATCCTACGAGCAGTACTTC. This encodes CASSSTTSGSYEQYF.

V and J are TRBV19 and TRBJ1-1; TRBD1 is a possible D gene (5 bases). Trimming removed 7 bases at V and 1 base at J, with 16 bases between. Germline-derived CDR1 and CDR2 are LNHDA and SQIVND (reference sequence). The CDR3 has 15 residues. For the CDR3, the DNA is TGTGCCAGTACCATACCCGGGGCGGGGAACACTGAAGCTTTCTTT. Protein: CASTIPGAGNTEAFF. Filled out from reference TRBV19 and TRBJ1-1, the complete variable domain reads DGGITQSPKYLFRKEGQNVTLSCEQNLNHDAMYWYRQDPGQGLRLIYYSQIVNDFQKGDIAEGYSVSREKKESFPLTVTSAQKNPTAFYLCASTIPGAGNTEAFFGQGTRLTVV.

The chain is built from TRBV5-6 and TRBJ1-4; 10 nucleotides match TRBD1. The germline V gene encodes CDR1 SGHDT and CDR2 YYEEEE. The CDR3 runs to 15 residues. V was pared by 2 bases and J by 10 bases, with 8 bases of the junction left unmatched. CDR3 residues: CASSFGQGGAGKLFF. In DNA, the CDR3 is TGTGCCAGCAGCTTCGGACAGGGGGGAGCAGGAAAACTGTTTTTT.

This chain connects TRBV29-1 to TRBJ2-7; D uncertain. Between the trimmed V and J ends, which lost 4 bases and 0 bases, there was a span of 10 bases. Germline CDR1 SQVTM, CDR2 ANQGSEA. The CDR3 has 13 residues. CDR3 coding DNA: TGCAGCGTTGCCGGCGGAAGCTCCTACGAGCAGTACTTC. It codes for CSVAGGSSYEQYF.

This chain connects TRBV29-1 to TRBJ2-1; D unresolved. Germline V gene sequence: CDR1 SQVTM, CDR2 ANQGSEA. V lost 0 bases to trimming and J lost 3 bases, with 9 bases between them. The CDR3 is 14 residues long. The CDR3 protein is CSVEDEDNYNEQFF. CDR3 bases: TGCAGCGTTGAAGATGAAGACAACTACAATGAGCAGTTCTTC.

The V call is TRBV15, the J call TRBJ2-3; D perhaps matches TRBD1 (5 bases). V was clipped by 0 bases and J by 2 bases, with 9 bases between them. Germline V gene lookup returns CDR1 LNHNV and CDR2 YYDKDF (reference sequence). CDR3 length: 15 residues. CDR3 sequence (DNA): TGTGCCACCAGCAGAGAGGACAAGTCCACAGATACGCAGTATTTT. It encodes CATSREDKSTDTQYF.

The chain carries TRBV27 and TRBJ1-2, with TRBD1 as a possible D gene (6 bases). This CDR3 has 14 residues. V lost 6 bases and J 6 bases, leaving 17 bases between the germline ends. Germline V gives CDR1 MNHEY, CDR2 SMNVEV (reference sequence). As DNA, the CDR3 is TGTGCCAGCAGAACGGCTGGGGGCGACGATGGCTACACCTTC. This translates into CASRTAGGDDGYTF.

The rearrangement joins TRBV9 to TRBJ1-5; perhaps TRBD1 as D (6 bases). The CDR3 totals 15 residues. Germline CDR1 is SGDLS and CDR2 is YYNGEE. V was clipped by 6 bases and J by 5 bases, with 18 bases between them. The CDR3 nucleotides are TGTGCCAGCAACAAAAGGGGGTTAAGGGATCAGCCCCAGCATTTT. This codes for CASNKRGLRDQPQHF.

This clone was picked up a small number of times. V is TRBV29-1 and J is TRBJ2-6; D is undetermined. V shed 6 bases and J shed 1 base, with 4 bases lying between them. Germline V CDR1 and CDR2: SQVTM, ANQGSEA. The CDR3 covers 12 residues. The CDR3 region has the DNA TGCAGCGTGGGATCTGGGGCCAACGTCCTGACTTTC. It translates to CSVGSGANVLTF.

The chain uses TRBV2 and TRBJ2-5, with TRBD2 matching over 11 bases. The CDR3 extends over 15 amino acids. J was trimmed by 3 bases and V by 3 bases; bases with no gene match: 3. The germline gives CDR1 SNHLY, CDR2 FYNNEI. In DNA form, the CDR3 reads TGTGCCAGCAGTGATGGGACTAGCGGAAAAGAGACCCAGTACTTC. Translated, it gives CASSDGTSGKETQYF.

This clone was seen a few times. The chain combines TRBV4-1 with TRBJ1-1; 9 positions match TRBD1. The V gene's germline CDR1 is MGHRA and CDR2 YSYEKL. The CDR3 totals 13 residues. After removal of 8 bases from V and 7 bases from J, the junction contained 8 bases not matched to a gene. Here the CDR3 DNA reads TGCGCCAGCTCAATACAGGGGGCTAATGAAGCTTTCTTT. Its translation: CASSIQGANEAFF.

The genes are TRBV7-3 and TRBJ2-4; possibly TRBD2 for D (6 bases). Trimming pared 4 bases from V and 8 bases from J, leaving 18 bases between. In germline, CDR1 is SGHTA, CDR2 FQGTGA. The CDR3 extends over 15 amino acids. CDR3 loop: CASSSSPGGVDIQYF. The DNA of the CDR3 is TGTGCCAGCAGCTCAAGCCCCGGAGGGGTGGACATTCAGTACTTC.

The CDR3 here is CASSASRQVSSYEQYF. CDR3 bases: TGTGCCAGCAGCGCGAGCAGACAGGTCAGCTCCTACGAGCAGTACTTC. This chain connects TRBV9 to TRBJ2-7, with a weak D call TRBD1 (6 bases). Trimming removed 3 bases from V and 0 bases from J, with 16 bases in between. The CDR3 runs to 16 residues. Per germline, CDR1 SGDLS and CDR2 YYNGEE.

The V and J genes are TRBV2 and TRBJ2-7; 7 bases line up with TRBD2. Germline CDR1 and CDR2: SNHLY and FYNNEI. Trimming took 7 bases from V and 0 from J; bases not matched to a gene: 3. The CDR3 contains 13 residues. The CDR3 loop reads CASMGGSSYEQYF. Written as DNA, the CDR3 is TGTGCCAGCATGGGCGGGAGCTCCTACGAGCAGTACTTC.

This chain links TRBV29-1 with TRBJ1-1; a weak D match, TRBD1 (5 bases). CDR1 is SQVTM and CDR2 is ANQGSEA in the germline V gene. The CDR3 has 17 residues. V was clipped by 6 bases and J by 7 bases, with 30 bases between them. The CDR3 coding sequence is TGCAGCGTAGTCTTCTCAACGGGGGTTCTTTTTAAGGGTGAAGCTTTCTTT. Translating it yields CSVVFSTGVLFKGEAFF.

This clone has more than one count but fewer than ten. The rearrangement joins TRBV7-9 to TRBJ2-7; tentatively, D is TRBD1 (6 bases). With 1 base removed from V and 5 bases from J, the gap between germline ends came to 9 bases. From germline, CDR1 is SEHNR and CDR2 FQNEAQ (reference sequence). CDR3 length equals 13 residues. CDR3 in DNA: TGTGCCAGCAGCTTAGGGGACACAAACGAGCAGTACTTC. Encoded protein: CASSLGDTNEQYF.

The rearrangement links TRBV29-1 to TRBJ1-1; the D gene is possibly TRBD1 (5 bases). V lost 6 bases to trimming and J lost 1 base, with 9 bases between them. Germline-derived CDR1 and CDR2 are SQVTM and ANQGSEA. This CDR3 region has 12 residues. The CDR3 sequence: CSVGDSNTEAFF. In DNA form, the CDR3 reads TGCAGCGTCGGGGACTCGAACACTGAAGCTTTCTTT. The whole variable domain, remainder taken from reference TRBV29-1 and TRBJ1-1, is SAVISQKPSRDICQRGTSLTIQCQVDSQVTMMFWYRQQPGQSLTLIATANQGSEATYESGFVIDKFPISRPNLTFSTLTVSNMSPEDSSIYLCSVGDSNTEAFFGQGTRLTVV.

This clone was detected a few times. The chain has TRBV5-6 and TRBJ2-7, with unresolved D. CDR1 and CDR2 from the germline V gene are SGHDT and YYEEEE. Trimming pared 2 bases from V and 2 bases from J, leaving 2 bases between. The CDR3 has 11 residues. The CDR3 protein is CASSLTYEQYF. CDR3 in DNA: TGTGCCAGCAGCTTAACCTACGAGCAGTACTTC.

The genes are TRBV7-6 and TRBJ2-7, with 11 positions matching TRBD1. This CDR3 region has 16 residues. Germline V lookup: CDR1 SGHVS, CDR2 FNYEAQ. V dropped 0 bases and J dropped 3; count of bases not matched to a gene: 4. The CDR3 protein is CASSLALGTGGYEQYF. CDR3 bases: TGTGCCAGCAGCTTAGCCTTGGGGACAGGGGGCTACGAGCAGTACTTC.

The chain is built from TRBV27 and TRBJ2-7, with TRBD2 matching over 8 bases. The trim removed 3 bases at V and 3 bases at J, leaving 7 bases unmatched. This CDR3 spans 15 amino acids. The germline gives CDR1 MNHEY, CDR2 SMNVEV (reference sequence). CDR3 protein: CASSLSISGIYEQYF. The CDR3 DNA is TGTGCCAGCAGTTTGTCGATTAGCGGGATCTACGAGCAGTACTTC.